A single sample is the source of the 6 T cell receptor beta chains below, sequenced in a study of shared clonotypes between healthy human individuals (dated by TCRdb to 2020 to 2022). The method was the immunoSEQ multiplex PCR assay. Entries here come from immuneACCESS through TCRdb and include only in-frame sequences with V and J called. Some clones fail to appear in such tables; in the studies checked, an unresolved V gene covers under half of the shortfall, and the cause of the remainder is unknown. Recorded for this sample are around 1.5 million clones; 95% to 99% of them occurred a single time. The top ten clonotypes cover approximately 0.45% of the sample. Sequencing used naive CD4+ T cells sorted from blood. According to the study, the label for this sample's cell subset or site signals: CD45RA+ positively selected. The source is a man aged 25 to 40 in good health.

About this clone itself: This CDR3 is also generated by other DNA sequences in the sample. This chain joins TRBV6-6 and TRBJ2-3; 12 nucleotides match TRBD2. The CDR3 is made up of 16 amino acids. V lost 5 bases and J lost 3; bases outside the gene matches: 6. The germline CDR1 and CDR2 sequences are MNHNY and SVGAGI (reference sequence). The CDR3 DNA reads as TGTGCCAGCAGTCTAGGGCTAGCGGGAGGGACAGATACGCAGTATTTT. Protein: CASSLGLAGGTDTQYF.

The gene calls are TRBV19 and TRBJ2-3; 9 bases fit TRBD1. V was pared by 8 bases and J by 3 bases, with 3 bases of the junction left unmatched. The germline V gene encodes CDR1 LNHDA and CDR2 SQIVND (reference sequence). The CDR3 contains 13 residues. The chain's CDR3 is CASSGTGTDTQYF. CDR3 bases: TGTGCCAGTTCCGGGACAGGGACAGATACGCAGTATTTT.

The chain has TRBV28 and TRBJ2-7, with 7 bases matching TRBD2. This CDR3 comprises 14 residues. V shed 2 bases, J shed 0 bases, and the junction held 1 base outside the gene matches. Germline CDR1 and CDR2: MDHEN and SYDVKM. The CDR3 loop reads CASSLLADSYEQYF. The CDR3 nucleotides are TGTGCCAGCAGTTTACTAGCGGACTCCTACGAGCAGTACTTC. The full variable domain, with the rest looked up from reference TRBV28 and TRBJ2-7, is DVKVTQSSRYLVKRTGEKVFLECVQDMDHENMFWYRQDPGLGLRLIYFSYDVKMKEKGDIPEGYSVSREKKERFSLILESASTNQTSMYLCASSLLADSYEQYFGPGTRLTVT.

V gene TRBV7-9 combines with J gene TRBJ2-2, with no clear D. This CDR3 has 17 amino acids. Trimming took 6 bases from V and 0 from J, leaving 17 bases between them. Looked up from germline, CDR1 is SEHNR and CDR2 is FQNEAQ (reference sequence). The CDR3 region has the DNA TGTGCCAGCAGACTACTTGCAGGAATCGCGAACACCGGGGAGCTGTTTTTT. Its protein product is CASRLLAGIANTGELFF.

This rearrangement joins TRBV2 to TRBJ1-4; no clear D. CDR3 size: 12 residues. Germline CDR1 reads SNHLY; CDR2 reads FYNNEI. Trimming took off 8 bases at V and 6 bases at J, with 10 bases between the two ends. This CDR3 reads CASWFGYEKLFF. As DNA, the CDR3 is TGTGCCAGCTGGTTCGGGTATGAAAAACTGTTTTTT. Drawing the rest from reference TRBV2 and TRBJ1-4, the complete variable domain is EPEVTQTPSHQVTQMGQEVILRCVPISNHLYFYWYRQILGQKVEFLVSFYNNEISEKSEIFDDQFSVERPDGSNFTLKIRSTKLEDSAMYFCASWFGYEKLFFGSGTQLSVL.

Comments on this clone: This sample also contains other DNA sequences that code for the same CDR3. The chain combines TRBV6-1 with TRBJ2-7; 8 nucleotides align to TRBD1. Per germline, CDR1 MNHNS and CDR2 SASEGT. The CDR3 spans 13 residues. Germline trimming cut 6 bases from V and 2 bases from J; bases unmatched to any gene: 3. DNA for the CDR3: TGTGCCAGCAGCGACAGGGGTCCCTACGAGCAGTACTTC. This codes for CASSDRGPYEQYF.